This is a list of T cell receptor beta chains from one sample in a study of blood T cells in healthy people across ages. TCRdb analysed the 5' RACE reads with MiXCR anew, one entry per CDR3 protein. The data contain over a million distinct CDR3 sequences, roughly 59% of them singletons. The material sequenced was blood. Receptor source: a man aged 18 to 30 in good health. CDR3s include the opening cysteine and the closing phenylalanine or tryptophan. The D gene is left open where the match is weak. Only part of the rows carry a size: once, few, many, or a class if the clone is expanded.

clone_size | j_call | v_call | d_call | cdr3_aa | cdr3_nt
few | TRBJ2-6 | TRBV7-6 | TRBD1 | CASSLSYSGQGYLGANVLTF | TGTGCCAGCAGCTTAAGTTATTCGGGACAGGGGTATTTGGGGGCCAACGTCCTGACTTTC
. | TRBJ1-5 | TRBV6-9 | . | CASRPGAANRNQPQHF | TGTGCCAGCAGACCAGGGGCCGCCAACCGAAATCAGCCCCAGCATTTT
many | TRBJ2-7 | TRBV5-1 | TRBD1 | CASSLGGQGAYEQYF | TGCGCCAGCAGCTTGGGGGGACAGGGTGCCTACGAGCAGTACTTC
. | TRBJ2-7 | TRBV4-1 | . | CASSQLRGQTYEQYF | TGCGCCAGCAGCCAACTACGAGGACAAACCTACGAGCAGTACTTC
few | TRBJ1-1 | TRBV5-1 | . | CASSLFGQPNTEAFF | TGCGCCAGCAGCTTGTTCGGACAGCCGAACACTGAAGCTTTCTTT
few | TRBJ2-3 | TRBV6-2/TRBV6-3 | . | CASSQGPNSPYF | TGTGCCAGCAGTCAAGGACCTAATTCGCCGTATTTT
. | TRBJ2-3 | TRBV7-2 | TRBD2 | CASSLVTSGLSTDTQYF | TGTGCCAGCAGCTTGGTCACTAGCGGGCTTAGCACAGATACGCAGTATTTT
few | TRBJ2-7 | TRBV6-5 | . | CASSYGETGLEQYF | TGTGCCAGCAGTTACGGGGAGACAGGACTCGAGCAGTACTTC
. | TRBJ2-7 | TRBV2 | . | CASTPQGGLLAYEQYF | TGTGCCAGCACCCCTCAAGGGGGGTTGTTGGCCTACGAGCAGTACTTC
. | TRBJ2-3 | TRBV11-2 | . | CASSLPGEPSDTQYF | TGTGCCAGCAGCTTGCCCGGGGAGCCCTCAGATACGCAGTATTTT
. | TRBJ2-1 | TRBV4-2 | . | CASSQAGTPRVDVQFF | TGTGCCAGCAGCCAAGCCGGCACTCCCCGGGTGGATGTGCAGTTCTTC
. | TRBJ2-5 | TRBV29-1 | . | CSVSGAALRQETQYF | TGCAGCGTTTCGGGGGCGGCCCTAAGACAAGAGACCCAGTACTTC
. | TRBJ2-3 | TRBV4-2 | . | CASSQAPGDTQYF | TGTGCCAGCAGCCAAGCCCCGGGGGATACGCAGTATTTT
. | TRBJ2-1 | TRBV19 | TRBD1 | CASGTARLYNEQFF | TGTGCCAGTGGGACAGCGAGACTCTACAATGAGCAGTTCTTC
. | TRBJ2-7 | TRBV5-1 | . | CASCVLRRKRVCEQYF | TGCGCCAGCTGTGTTCTTCGTCGCAAAAGGGTGTGCGAGCAGTACTTC
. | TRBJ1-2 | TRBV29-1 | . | CSVQTEGLSYGYTF | TGCAGCGTTCAGACGGAGGGGCTAAGCTATGGCTACACCTTC
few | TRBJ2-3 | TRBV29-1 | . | CSAAPVTSTDTQYF | TGCAGCGCCGCCCCCGTGACGAGCACAGATACGCAGTATTTT
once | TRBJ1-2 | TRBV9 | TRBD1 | CASSITTGDFNYGYTF | TGTGCCAGCAGCATTACGACAGGGGACTTCAACTATGGCTACACCTTC
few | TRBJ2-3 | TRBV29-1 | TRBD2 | CSAAGTSGRANTQYF | TGCAGCGCCGCCGGGACTAGCGGGAGGGCAAATACGCAGTATTTT
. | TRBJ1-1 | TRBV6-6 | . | CASRLDTEKAFF | TGTGCCAGCAGACTAGACACCGAAAAAGCTTTCTTT
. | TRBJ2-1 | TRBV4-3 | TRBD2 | CASSQDWAGGLGNEQFF | TGCGCCAGCAGCCAAGATTGGGCGGGGGGCCTTGGTAATGAGCAGTTCTTC
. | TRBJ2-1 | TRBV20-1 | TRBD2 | CSARDRPSGSRTYNEQFF | TGCAGTGCTAGAGATCGCCCTAGCGGGAGCCGTACCTACAATGAGCAGTTCTTC
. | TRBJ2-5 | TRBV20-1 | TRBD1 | CSARDLGQAGETQYF | TGCAGTGCTAGAGATTTGGGACAGGCGGGAGAGACCCAGTACTTC
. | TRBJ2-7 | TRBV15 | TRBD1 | CATSRDVWDREIAQPYEQYF | TGTGCCACCAGCAGAGATGTTTGGGACAGGGAGATAGCGCAGCCCTACGAGCAGTACTTC
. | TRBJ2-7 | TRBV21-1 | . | CASSKAEVVTRACEQYF | TGTGCCAGCAGCAAAGCAGAGGTCGTTACCAGGGCCTGCGAGCAGTACTTC
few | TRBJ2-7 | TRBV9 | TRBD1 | CASTLGQGEEQYF | TGTGCCAGCACTCTAGGACAGGGGGAAGAGCAGTACTTC
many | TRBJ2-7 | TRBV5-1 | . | CASRGTSYEQYF | TGCGCCAGCAGGGGGACAAGCTACGAGCAGTACTTC
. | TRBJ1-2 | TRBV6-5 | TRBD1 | CASSYSPPDRMGYGYTF | TGTGCCAGCAGTTACTCCCCCCCGGACAGGATGGGCTATGGCTACACCTTC